Included here is one T cell receptor (beta chain) sequence, with context. As yet, its antigen is unknown. The sample comes from a study of cytomegalovirus exposure and HLA in healthy donors. The study, taken as a whole, reports: Later work found most CMV-associated TCR beta chains apparently HLA-restricted. Indistinguishable V segments, including TRBV6-2 and TRBV6-3, were excluded.

Both 60 Vbeta primers and 13 Jbeta primers went into the PCR. TCRdb keeps only in-frame clones here, not all; method: immunoSEQ multiplex PCR. There are about 120,000 clones in the sample; around 82% occur only once, and approximately 5% lies in the top ten. V was clipped by 3 bases and J by 2 bases, with 10 bases between them. The CDR3 is 15 residues long. Per the germline V gene, CDR1 is KGHSH and CDR2 is LQKENI. The clonotype originates from a woman aged 30 to 39 in good health and CMV-seropositive. The sample was PBMCs. The chain carries TRBV18 and TRBJ2-2; D is uncertain. CDR3 bases: TGTGCCAGCTCACCTAGACTCATTAACACCGGGGAGCTGTTTTTT. Amino acids: CASSPRLINTGELFF.